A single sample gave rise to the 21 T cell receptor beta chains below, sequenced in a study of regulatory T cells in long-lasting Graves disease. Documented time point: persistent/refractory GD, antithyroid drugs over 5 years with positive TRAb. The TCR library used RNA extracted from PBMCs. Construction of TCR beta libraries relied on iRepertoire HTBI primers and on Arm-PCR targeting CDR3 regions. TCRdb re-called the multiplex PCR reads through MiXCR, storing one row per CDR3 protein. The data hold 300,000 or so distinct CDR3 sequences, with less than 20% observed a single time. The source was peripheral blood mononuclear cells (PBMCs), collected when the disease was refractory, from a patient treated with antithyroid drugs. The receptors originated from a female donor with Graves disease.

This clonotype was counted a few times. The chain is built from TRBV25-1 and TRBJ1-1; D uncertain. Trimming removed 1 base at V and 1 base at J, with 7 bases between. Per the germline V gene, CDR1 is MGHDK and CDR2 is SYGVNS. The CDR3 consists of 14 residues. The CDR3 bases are TGTGCCAGCAGTGAATTCGTCGGGAACACTGAAGCTTTCTTT. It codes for CASSEFVGNTEAFF.

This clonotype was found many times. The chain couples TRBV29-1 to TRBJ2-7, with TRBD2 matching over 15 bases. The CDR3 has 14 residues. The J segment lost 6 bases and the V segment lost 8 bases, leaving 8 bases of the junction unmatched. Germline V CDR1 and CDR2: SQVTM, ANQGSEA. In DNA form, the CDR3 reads TGCAGCATCAGGGGACTAGCGGGAGGTCTCGAGCAGTACTTC. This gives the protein CSIRGLAGGLEQYF.

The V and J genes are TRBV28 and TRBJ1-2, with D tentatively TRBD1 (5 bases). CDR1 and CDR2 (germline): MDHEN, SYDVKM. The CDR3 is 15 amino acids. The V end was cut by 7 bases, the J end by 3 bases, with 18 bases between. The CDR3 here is CASTLNWGGDYGYTF. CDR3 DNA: TGTGCCAGCACCCTCAATTGGGGGGGGGACTATGGCTACACCTTC.

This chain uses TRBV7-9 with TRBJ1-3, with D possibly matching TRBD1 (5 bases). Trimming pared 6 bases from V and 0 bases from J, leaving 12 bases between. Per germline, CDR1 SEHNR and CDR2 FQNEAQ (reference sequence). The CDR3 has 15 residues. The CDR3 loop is CASSPDRNSGNTIYF. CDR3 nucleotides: TGTGCCAGCAGTCCCGACAGAAACTCTGGAAACACCATATATTTT.

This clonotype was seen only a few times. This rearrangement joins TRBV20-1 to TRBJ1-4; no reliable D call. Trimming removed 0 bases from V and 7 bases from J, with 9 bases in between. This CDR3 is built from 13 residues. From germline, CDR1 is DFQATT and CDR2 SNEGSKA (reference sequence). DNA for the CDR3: TGCAGTGCTAGAGAACTGATGAGTGAAAAACTGTTTTTT. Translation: CSARELMSEKLFF.

CDR3 DNA sequence: TGTGCCATCAAAGGGACAGAGAATTCACCCCTCCACTTT. Amino acid sequence: CAIKGTENSPLHF. V usage is TRBV10-3 and J usage is TRBJ1-6; TRBD1 matches 7 bases. Per the germline V gene, CDR1 is ENHRY and CDR2 is SYGVKD. After removal of 7 bases from V and 7 bases from J, the junction contained 4 bases not matched to a gene. The CDR3 runs 13 residues.

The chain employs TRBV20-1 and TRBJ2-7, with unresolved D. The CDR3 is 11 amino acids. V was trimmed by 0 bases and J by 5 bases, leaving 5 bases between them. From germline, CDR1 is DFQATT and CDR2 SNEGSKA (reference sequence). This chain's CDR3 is CSARDSNEQYF. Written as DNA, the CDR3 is TGCAGTGCTAGAGACAGTAACGAGCAGTACTTC.

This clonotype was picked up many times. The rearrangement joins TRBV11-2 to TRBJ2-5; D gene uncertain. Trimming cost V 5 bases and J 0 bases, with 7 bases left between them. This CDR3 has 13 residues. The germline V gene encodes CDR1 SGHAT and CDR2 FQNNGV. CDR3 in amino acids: CASSLRYQETQYF. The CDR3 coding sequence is TGTGCCAGCAGCCTCCGCTACCAAGAGACCCAGTACTTC.

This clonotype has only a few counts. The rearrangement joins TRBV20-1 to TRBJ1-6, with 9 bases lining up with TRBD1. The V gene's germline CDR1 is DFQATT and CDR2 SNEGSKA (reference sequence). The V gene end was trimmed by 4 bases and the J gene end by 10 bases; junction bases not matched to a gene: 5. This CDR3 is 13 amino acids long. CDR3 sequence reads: CSATTGGESPLHF. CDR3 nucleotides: TGCAGTGCTACGACAGGGGGGGAATCACCCCTCCACTTT.

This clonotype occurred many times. CDR3 nucleotide sequence: TGTGCCAGCAGTCCCGCCCGGGTGGCCACCGGGGAGCTGTTTTTT. Its protein is CASSPARVATGELFF. This chain connects TRBV27 to TRBJ2-2; no reliable D call. The germline V gene encodes CDR1 MNHEY and CDR2 SMNVEV (reference sequence). This CDR3 contains 15 residues. V lost 5 bases, J lost 4 bases, and 14 bases lay in between.

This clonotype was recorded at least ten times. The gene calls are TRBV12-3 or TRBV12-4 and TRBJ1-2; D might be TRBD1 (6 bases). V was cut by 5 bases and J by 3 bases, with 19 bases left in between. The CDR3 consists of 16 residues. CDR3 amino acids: CASSQQTGADYYGYTF. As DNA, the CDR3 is TGTGCCAGCAGTCAGCAGACAGGCGCCGACTACTATGGCTACACCTTC.

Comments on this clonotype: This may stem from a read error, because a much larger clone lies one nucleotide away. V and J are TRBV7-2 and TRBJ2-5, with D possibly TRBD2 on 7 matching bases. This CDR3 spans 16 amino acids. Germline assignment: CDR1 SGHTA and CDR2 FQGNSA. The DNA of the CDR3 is TGTGCCAGCAGCTCCCGGGGGGCTCCCGGCCAAGAGGCCCAGTACTTC. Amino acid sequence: CASSSRGAPGQEAQYF.

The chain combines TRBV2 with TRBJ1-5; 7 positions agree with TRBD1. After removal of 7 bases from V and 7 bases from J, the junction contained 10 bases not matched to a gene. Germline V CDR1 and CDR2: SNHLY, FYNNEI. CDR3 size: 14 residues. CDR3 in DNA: TGTGCCAGCACCCTCCGGGACAGAAGGCAGCCCCAGCATTTT. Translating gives CASTLRDRRQPQHF.

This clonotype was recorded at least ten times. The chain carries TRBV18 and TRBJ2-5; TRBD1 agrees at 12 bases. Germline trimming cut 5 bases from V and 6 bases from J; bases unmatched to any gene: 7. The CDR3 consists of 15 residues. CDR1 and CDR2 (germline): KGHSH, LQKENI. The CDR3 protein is CASSDGTGGAKTQYF. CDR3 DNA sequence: TGTGCCAGCTCAGACGGGACAGGGGGCGCGAAGACCCAGTACTTC.

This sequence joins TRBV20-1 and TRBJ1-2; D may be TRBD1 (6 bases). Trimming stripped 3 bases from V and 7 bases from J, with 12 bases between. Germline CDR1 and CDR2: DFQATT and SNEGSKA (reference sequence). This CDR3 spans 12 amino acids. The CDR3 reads CSASAGEGGYTF. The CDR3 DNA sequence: TGCAGTGCTAGCGCAGGGGAGGGTGGCTACACCTTC.

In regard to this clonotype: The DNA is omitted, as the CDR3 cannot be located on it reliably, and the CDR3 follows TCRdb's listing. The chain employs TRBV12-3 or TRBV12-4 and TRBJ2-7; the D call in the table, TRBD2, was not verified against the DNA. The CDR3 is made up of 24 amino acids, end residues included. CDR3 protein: CASTNQTSMYLCASRRLLSYEQYF.

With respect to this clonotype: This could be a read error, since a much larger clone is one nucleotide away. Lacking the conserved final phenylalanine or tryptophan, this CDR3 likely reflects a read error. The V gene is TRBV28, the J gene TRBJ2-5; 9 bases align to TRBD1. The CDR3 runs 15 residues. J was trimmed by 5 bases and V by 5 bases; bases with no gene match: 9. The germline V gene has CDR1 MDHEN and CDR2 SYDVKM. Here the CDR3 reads CASSHSGTGSETQYL. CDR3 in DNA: TGTGCCAGCAGTCACTCCGGGACAGGGTCCGAGACCCAGTACCTC.

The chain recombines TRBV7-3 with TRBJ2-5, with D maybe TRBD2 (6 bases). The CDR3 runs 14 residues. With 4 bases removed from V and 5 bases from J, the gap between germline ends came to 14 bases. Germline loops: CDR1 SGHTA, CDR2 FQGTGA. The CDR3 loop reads CASSSSTSRETQYF. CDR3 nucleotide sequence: TGTGCCAGCAGCTCTTCGACTAGTAGGGAGACCCAGTACTTC.

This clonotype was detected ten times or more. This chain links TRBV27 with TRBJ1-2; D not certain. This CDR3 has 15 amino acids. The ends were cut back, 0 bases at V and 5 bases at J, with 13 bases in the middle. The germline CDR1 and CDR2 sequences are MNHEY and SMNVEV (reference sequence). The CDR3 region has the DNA TGTGCCAGCAGTTTATCAGAGGGCCATCCGTATGGCTACACCTTC. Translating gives CASSLSEGHPYGYTF.

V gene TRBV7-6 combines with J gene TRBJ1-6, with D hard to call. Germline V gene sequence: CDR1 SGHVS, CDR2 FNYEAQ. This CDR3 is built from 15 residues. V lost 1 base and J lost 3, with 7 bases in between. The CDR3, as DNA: TGTGCCAGCAGCTTAGGGACTCTCTATAATTCACCCCTCCACTTT. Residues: CASSLGTLYNSPLHF. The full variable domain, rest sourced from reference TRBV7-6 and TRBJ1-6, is GAGVSQSPRYKVTKRGQDVALRCDPISGHVSLYWYRQALGQGPEFLTYFNYEAQQDKSGLPNDRFSAERPEGSISTLTIQRTEQRDSAMYRCASSLGTLYNSPLHFGNGTRLTVT.

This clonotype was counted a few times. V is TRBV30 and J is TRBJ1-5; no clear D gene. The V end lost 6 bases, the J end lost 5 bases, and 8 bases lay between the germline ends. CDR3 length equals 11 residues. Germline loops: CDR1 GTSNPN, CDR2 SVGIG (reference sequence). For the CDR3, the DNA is TGTGCCTGTGGGATTGATCAGCCCCAGCATTTT. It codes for CACGIDQPQHF.